This T cell receptor beta chain was obtained from a study of blood T cell repertoires in COVID-19. Participant age was about 18 to 89 years, and participants resided in approximately 24 US areas. In Cohort 3, a recovered donor had either two negative PCRs, clearance, or symptom resolution. After removal of 6 bases from V and 3 bases from J, the junction contained 8 bases not matched to a gene. CDR1 is MNHEY and CDR2 is SVGAGI in the germline V gene. The CDR3 length is 14 residues. Some clones are missing from TCRdb's copy, which holds only in-frame ones; the method was immunoSEQ multiplex PCR. The table records some 200,000 clones, around 81% of them present only once.

The V call is TRBV6-5, the J call TRBJ2-7, with TRBD1 matching over 7 bases. Sequences were obtained from PBMCs or T cells enriched from blood (not recorded which). This receptor was identified in a middle-aged man who had recovered from COVID-19. CDR3 nucleotides: TGTGCCAGCAGCTCTTGGGACAGAAGCTACGAGCAGTACTTC. The encoded protein is CASSSWDRSYEQYF.